The 24 T cell receptor beta chains below all came from one sample that was sequenced in a study of blood T cell repertoires in COVID-19. Assay: immunoSEQ multiplex PCR; the TCRdb copy retains only in-frame clones and omits some. Of 210,000 or so clones in the sample, 85% to 90% were seen once. The sequencing input was peripheral blood. All receptors come from a man aged 30 to 45 with COVID-19, enrolled during active disease.

The CDR3 coding sequence is TGTGCTAGTGGTCCCCATCGACAACAGGGAAAAGGCTACACCTTC. This gives the protein CASGPHRQQGKGYTF. The chain joins TRBV12-5 to TRBJ1-2, with D tentatively TRBD1 (6 bases). V was trimmed by 5 bases and J by 8 bases, leaving 21 bases between them. The CDR3 totals 15 residues. Germline CDR1 is LGHNT and CDR2 is FRNRAP.

This clone was counted a few times. The V gene is TRBV19, the J gene TRBJ1-4; 8 bases map to TRBD1. The V segment lost 2 bases and the J segment 3 bases; nucleotides outside the gene matches: 2. The CDR3 length is 15 residues. CDR1 and CDR2 from the germline V gene are LNHDA and SQIVND (reference sequence). The CDR3 nucleotides read TGTGCCAGTAGTATACTACAGGGGGCTAATGAAAAACTGTTTTTT. Translated, it gives CASSILQGANEKLFF. The entire variable domain, with the rest obtained from reference TRBV19 and TRBJ1-4, is as follows: DGGITQSPKYLFRKEGQNVTLSCEQNLNHDAMYWYRQDPGQGLRLIYYSQIVNDFQKGDIAEGYSVSREKKESFPLTVTSAQKNPTAFYLCASSILQGANEKLFFGSGTQLSVL.

The rearrangement links TRBV24-1 to TRBJ1-3, with 7 bases matching TRBD1. With V trimmed by 9 bases and J by 4 bases, 8 bases remained unmatched. Germline V gives CDR1 KGHDR, CDR2 SFDVKD. The CDR3 has 14 amino acids. The CDR3 sequence is CATSEGAWGNTIYF. CDR3 nucleotides: TGTGCCACCTCCGAGGGGGCGTGGGGAAACACCATATATTTT.

V and J are TRBV3-1 (or the pseudogene TRBV3-2) and TRBJ2-1; 12 bases map to TRBD2. With 1 base clipped from V and 5 bases from J, the junction kept 9 bases outside the gene matches. CDR3 length: 18 amino acids. Germline V CDR1 and CDR2: LGHDT, YNNKEL (reference sequence). CDR3 DNA: TGTGCCAGCAGCCAAGTTCTAGCGGGAGGGTTAAGGGACAATGAGCAGTTCTTC. Translated: CASSQVLAGGLRDNEQFF.

The table lists this clone with a count of one. The rearrangement joins TRBV4-3 to TRBJ2-1; 10 bases map to TRBD2. With V trimmed by 4 bases and J by 2 bases, 2 bases remained unmatched. The CDR3 length is 15 residues. The germline gives CDR1 LGHNA, CDR2 YSLEER. The CDR3 loop is CASSRGLAAYNEQFF. CDR3 bases: TGCGCCAGCAGCCGAGGACTAGCGGCCTACAATGAGCAGTTCTTC.

This sequence joins TRBV4-2 and TRBJ2-1, with 8 bases identical to TRBD2. Germline CDR1 is LGHNA and CDR2 is YNFKEQ. The CDR3 has 14 residues. After removal of 5 bases from V and 4 bases from J, the junction contained 4 bases not matched to a gene. This CDR3 reads CASSGGGFYNEQFF. The CDR3 DNA reads TGTGCCAGCAGCGGCGGGGGGTTTTACAATGAGCAGTTCTTC.

The CDR3 region is CATSRDGYGYTF. The CDR3 DNA is TGTGCCACCAGCAGAGACGGTTATGGCTACACCTTC. The V call is TRBV15, the J call TRBJ1-2; D is unresolved. Germline V gene sequence: CDR1 LNHNV, CDR2 YYDKDF (reference sequence). V gave up 0 bases and J gave up 5 bases, with 4 bases separating them. The CDR3 sequence is 12 residues long.

The CDR3 sequence: CASSGQGRGTNEKLFF. CDR3 coding DNA: TGTGCCAGCAGTGGACAGGGTAGGGGGACTAATGAAAAACTGTTTTTT. The chain uses TRBV6-1 and TRBJ1-4; 7 bases map to TRBD1. The ends lost 4 bases at V and 2 bases at J; junction bases unmatched: 7. Germline V lookup: CDR1 MNHNS, CDR2 SASEGT. The CDR3 runs 16 residues.

This chain links TRBV5-5 with TRBJ1-4; 8 positions agree with TRBD1. The junction had 15 bases not matched to a gene; V was cut back by 4 bases and J by 7 bases. Germline V CDR1 and CDR2: SGHKS, YYEKEE (reference sequence). The length of the CDR3 is 17 residues. The CDR3 loop reads CASSRAGGPTGGEKLFF. The DNA for the CDR3 is TGTGCCAGCAGCCGTGCAGGGGGCCCTACAGGGGGTGAAAAACTGTTTTTT.

This chain uses TRBV28 with TRBJ2-1; TRBD1 matches at 9 bases. Per germline, CDR1 MDHEN and CDR2 SYDVKM. CDR3 length: 16 residues. Unmatched junction bases numbered 13, after V lost 7 bases and J lost 6 bases. The CDR3 nucleotides read TGTGCCAGCACCATCCCCGGGACAGGGAGGTTCAATGAGCAGTTCTTC. This encodes CASTIPGTGRFNEQFF.

This clone was observed a single time. The chain recombines TRBV19 with TRBJ2-7; 9 bases fit TRBD1. J lost 5 bases, V lost 6 bases, and 8 bases had no gene match. This CDR3 is built from 14 residues. The germline V gene encodes CDR1 LNHDA and CDR2 SQIVND (reference sequence). CDR3 sequence: CASSLGQGRNEQYF. In DNA form, the CDR3 reads TGTGCCAGTAGCCTCGGACAGGGGAGAAACGAGCAGTACTTC.

The V and J genes are TRBV2 and TRBJ1-1; TRBD1 matches 7 bases. Germline values: CDR1 SNHLY, CDR2 FYNNEI. V lost 6 bases to trimming and J lost 1 base; unmatched junction nucleotides: 2. CDR3 length: 13 residues. In DNA form, the CDR3 reads TGTGCCAGCAGGGACAGGAAGAACACTGAAGCTTTCTTT. Translated, it gives CASRDRKNTEAFF. Complete variable domain (other parts from reference TRBV2 and TRBJ1-1): EPEVTQTPSHQVTQMGQEVILRCVPISNHLYFYWYRQILGQKVEFLVSFYNNEISEKSEIFDDQFSVERPDGSNFTLKIRSTKLEDSAMYFCASRDRKNTEAFFGQGTRLTVV.

The chain carries TRBV28 and TRBJ2-5, with TRBD2 matching over 11 bases. Germline V gene data show CDR1 as MDHEN and CDR2 as SYDVKM. The CDR3 consists of 14 residues. V was clipped by 6 bases and J by 3 bases; unmatched bases: 3. For the CDR3, the DNA is TGTGCCAGCAGGATACTAGCGGGAGAAGAGACCCAGTACTTC. It codes for CASRILAGEETQYF.

The chain couples TRBV4-2 to TRBJ2-7; D uncertain. V was pared by 2 bases and J by 0 bases, with 8 bases between. The CDR3 spans 14 residues. The germline V gene has CDR1 LGHNA and CDR2 YNFKEQ. The CDR3 DNA follows: TGTGCCAGCAGCCAAAAAAGCGTCTCCTACGAGCAGTACTTC. Its translation: CASSQKSVSYEQYF.

This chain uses TRBV4-1 with TRBJ2-3; maybe TRBD2 (5 bases). This CDR3 region has 14 residues. The germline CDR1 and CDR2 sequences are MGHRA and YSYEKL. Deletions cut 8 bases from V and 0 bases from J, with 12 bases between. CDR3 residues: CASSRAGSTDTQYF. Written as DNA, the CDR3 is TGCGCCAGCTCGCGCGCGGGCAGCACAGATACGCAGTATTTT.

In its sample, this clone was seen once. As DNA, the CDR3 is TGTGCCAGCAGTTACGGGCCGACAGGAATATACTACGAGCAGTACTTC. Residues: CASSYGPTGIYYEQYF. The rearrangement links TRBV6-2 or TRBV6-3 to TRBJ2-7, with D perhaps matching TRBD1 (6 bases). The CDR3 extends over 16 amino acids. Trimming took 2 bases from V and 3 from J, leaving 17 bases between them. CDR1 and CDR2 from the germline V gene are MNHEY and SVGEGT.

This rearrangement joins TRBV12-5 to TRBJ1-5; possible D gene TRBD1, 5 bases. The germline V and J ends were trimmed by 3 bases and 4 bases, with 13 bases remaining between them. The germline CDR1 and CDR2 sequences are LGHNT and FRNRAP. This CDR3 spans 15 amino acids. The chain's CDR3 is CASGLIGAPNQPQHF. The CDR3, as DNA: TGTGCTAGTGGTTTAATTGGGGCCCCAAATCAGCCCCAGCATTTT. The variable domain in full, completed from reference TRBV12-5 and TRBJ1-5, reads DARVTQTPRHKVTEMGQEVTMRCQPILGHNTVFWYRQTMMQGLELLAYFRNRAPLDDSGMPKDRFSAEMPDATLATLKIQPSEPRDSAVYFCASGLIGAPNQPQHFGDGTRLSIL.

This clone has only a few counts. The chain recombines TRBV28 with TRBJ1-5; D gene unclear. CDR1 and CDR2 from the germline V gene are MDHEN and SYDVKM. The V and J ends lost 2 bases and 3 bases respectively, with 11 bases between them. CDR3 length: 15 amino acids. The DNA for the CDR3 is TGTGCCAGCAGTTTAATCCCCGGTACCAATCAGCCCCAGCATTTT. This codes for CASSLIPGTNQPQHF.

This clone has a handful of counts. The rearrangement uses TRBV28 and TRBJ1-5; the match to TRBD1 covers 7 bases. The germline V gene encodes CDR1 MDHEN and CDR2 SYDVKM. The CDR3 has 17 amino acids. V lost 6 bases and J lost 0; bases outside the gene matches: 11. The CDR3 nucleotides read TGTGCCAGCAGCCCTAATCCGGGACAGTTTAGCAATCAGCCCCAGCATTTT. This sequence encodes CASSPNPGQFSNQPQHF.

The chain recombines TRBV28 with TRBJ1-1; maybe TRBD1 (5 bases). V was pared by 9 bases and J by 4 bases, with 18 bases between. This CDR3 contains 14 residues. Germline CDR1 and CDR2: MDHEN and SYDVKM. The CDR3 bases are TGTGCCAGGAGGAGGCGGGGCGTGGGCACTGAAGCTTTCTTT. Protein product: CARRRRGVGTEAFF.

The CDR3 DNA reads as TGTGCCAGTAAGACAGGGGGGAACACTGAAGCTTTCTTT. This gives the protein CASKTGGNTEAFF. The V and J genes are TRBV19 and TRBJ1-1, with TRBD1 matching over 9 bases. This CDR3 has 13 residues. The V segment lost 7 bases and the J segment 1 base; nucleotides outside the gene matches: 1. Germline V CDR1 and CDR2: LNHDA, SQIVND (reference sequence).

The J gene is TRBJ1-2, the V gene TRBV6-6; D gene unclear. The V end was cut by 2 bases, the J end by 8 bases, with 3 bases between. The CDR3 is 10 amino acids. The germline CDR1 and CDR2 sequences are MNHNY and SVGAGI (reference sequence). CDR3 protein: CASSYRGYTF. DNA for the CDR3: TGTGCCAGCAGTTACCGGGGCTACACCTTC.

The count of this clone is one. The rearrangement uses TRBV11-2 and TRBJ1-1, with 8 bases matching TRBD1. Germline V lookup: CDR1 SGHAT, CDR2 FQNNGV. The CDR3 has 14 amino acids. V gave up 6 bases and J gave up 0 bases; unmatched junction bases: 3. CDR3 loop: CASRRTGMNTEAFF. CDR3 DNA sequence: TGTGCCAGCAGACGGACAGGGATGAACACTGAAGCTTTCTTT.

The chain employs TRBV4-3 and TRBJ2-5, with D possibly matching TRBD2 (6 bases). V shed 0 bases and J shed 4 bases, with 15 bases lying between them. Germline CDR1 and CDR2: LGHNA and YSLEER. The length of the CDR3 is 16 residues. This CDR3 is CASSQEGGGRTETQYF. Here the CDR3 DNA reads TGCGCCAGCAGCCAAGAGGGAGGAGGACGGACAGAGACCCAGTACTTC.